The present entry profiles one T cell receptor (beta chain) with its context. In this sample, this clonotype turned up many times. Its antigen remains undetermined. Within one base of it there is no much larger clone, and no base qualities were kept. This entry is derived from a study of T-cell memory formation after mild COVID-19 (TCRdb year 2021). General notes on the study: TCR sequence clusters from the two donors were largely donor specific. In two donors, T-cell clones that expanded and contracted after mild COVID-19 were tracked by sequencing TCRalpha and TCRbeta repertoires over time. Two young, previously healthy adult volunteers made up the cohort, one male and one female.

Sequencing was carried out with an Illumina NovaSeq 6000. TCRalpha and TCRbeta cDNA libraries were constructed by 5'RACE with constant-segment primers, with sample barcodes and unique molecular identifiers being introduced. RNA was extracted from every sample with Trizol reagent. The libraries were amplified in two PCR steps, and the second step added a second sample barcode and Illumina TruSeq adapters. Libraries were sequenced on an Illumina NovaSeq with 2 x 150 bp paired-end reads. The paper's processing steps were these. With migec v1.2.7, reads were demultiplexed and then collapsed into UMI-guided consensus sequences. Using mixcr v2.1.11, UMI consensuses were aligned to TRA and TRB V and J templates and then assembled into clonotypes. Expanded or contracted clonotypes were those called significant by both edgeR and NoisET, with noise models trained on biological replicates. For edgeR calls, the cutoffs were a false discovery rate-adjusted p below 0.01 and a log2 fold-change threshold of 1. PCA with hierarchical clustering of max-normalized trajectories of the 1000 most abundant clonotypes was used as exploratory dynamics analysis. Each responding clone was given a CD4 or CD8 phenotype based on the CD4+ and CD8+ repertoires, which had been sequenced separately. TCRdb ran its own pipeline on the public reads, namely fastp trimming at Q25 and MiXCR clone calling, and kept in-frame beta chains. Identical CDR3 proteins give one entry, which carries the most common genes and DNA. What appears here as the V and J calls and clone size reflects TCRdb's work, not the paper's. Across this sample there are over 300,000 distinct CDR3 sequences, with 20% to 25% seen only once. Clones ranked in the top ten supply around a fifth of the sample.

V lost 4 bases and J lost 5 bases, and the count of bases not matched to a germline gene is 6. In the germline V gene (reference sequence), CDR1 corresponds to MNHEY and CDR2 to SMNVEV. Reading from cysteine to phenylalanine, the CDR3 counts 15 amino acids. The DNA shown is the 45-base CDR3, in frame from base 1. What the research found in general, with its limitations: Some responding clones were found in pre-infection memory, which suggests that pre-existing cross-reactive memory T cells took part in the SARS-CoV-2 response. Contracting CD4+ clones appeared mostly in the CM and EM memory subsets, whereas CD8+ clones were enriched in EMRA. SARS-CoV-2 specificity was not confirmed for the second-wave clones peaking on day 37. Only a couple of mild cases were covered in the study, and larger cohorts including severe cases with pre-infection samples were considered necessary. Clones that contracted from day 15 to 85 showed balanced CD4/CD8 phenotypes, whereas a second wave of clones that expanded from day 15 to 37 leaned towards CD4+.

PBMCs were isolated by Ficoll-Paque density gradient centrifugation. Sequencing was performed on PBMCs or a T cell subset sorted from them (not recorded which). In this chain, TRBV27 is recombined with TRBJ2-2, with 8 bases in between that match TRBD1. This sequence originates from a man younger than 35 who had mild COVID-19 (a few samples of this study predate the infection). The sample titles of this study are shuffled in the database, so cell type and time point are left out; the donor was told from shared clones. The CDR3 region: CASSSRGRGTGELFF. DNA sequence: TGTGCCAGCAGTTCCAGGGGGCGCGGAACCGGGGAGCTGTTTTTT.